The T cell receptor beta chain under discussion was sequenced for a study of blood T cells in healthy people across ages. Ten milliliters of peripheral blood were drawn from each donor into EDTA-treated tubes. With a J-beta primer mix and a sample-barcoded 5' primer, a second PCR ran 7 to 11 cycles. MiXCR was run by TCRdb on the 5' RACE reads, yielding one entry per CDR3 protein. The sample carries approximately 1,700,000 distinct CDR3 sequences, roughly 43% recorded once. V was pared by 6 bases and J by 5 bases, with 11 bases of the junction left unmatched. The length of the CDR3 is 17 residues. CDR1 and CDR2 from the germline V gene are MNHNY and SVGAGI (reference sequence). This clonotype turned up a few times. As yet, its antigen is unknown. The study, taken as a whole, reports: Roughly linear declines in TCR beta diversity per million T cells occurred with age.

The receptor's source is a human donor in good health. V usage is TRBV6-6 and J usage is TRBJ2-5, with 14 bases aligning to TRBD2. Sample: blood. The CDR3 DNA sequence: TGTGCCAGCAGCCCCGGACTAGCGGGGGGAGTGGTTGAGACCCAGTACTTC. Protein sequence: CASSPGLAGGVVETQYF.